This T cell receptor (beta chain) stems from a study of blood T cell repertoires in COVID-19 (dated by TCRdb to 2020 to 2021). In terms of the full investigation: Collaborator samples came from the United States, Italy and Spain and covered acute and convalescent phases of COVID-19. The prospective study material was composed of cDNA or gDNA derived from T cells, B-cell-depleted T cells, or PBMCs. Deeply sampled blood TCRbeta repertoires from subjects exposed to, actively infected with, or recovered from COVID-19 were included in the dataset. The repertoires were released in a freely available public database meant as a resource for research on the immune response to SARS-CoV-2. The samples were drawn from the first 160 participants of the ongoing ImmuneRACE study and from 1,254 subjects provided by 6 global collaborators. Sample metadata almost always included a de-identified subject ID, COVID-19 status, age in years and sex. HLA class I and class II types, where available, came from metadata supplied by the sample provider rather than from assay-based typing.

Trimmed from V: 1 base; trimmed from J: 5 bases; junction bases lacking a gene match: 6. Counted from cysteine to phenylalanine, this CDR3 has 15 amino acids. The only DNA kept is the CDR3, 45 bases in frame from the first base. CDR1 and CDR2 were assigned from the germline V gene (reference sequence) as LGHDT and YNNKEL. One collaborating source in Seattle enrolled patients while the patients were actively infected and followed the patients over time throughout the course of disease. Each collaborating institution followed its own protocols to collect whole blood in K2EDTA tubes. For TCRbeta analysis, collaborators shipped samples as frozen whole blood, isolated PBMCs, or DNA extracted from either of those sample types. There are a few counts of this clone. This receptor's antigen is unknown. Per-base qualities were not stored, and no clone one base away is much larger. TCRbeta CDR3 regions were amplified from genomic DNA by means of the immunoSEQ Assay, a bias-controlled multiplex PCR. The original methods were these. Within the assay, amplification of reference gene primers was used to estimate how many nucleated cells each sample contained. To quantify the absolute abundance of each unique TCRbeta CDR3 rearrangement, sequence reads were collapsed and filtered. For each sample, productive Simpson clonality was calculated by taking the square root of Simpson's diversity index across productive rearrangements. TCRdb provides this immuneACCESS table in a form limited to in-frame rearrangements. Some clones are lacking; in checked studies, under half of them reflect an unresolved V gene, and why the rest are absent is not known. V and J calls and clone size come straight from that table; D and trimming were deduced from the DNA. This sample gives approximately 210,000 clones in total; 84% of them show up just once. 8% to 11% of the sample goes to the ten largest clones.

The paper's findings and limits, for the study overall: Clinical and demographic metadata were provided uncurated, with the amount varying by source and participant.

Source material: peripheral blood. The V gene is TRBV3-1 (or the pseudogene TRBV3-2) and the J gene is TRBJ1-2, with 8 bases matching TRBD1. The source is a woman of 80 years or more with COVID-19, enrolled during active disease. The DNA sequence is TGTGCCAGCAGCCAAGGTATCGGGACAGGTTATGGCTACACCTTC. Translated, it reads CASSQGIGTGYGYTF.